These 21 T cell receptor beta chains share one sample of origin, sequenced in a study of blood T cell repertoires in COVID-19. The repertoire was sequenced with immunoSEQ multiplex PCR; TCRdb's copy has only in-frame clones and lacks some. The table includes 330,000 or so clones, approximately 88% detected once. The sequencing input was peripheral blood. These receptor sequences come from a man aged 30-40 years with COVID-19, enrolled during active disease.

The V gene is TRBV6-8, the J gene TRBJ2-1; weak D call: TRBD1 (5 bases). Trimming pared 0 bases from V and 7 bases from J, leaving 22 bases between. The length of the CDR3 is 18 residues. Germline CDR1 MNHGY, CDR2 SAAAGT. The chain's CDR3 is CASSYSKPAGLRENEQFF. CDR3 nucleotides: TGTGCCAGCAGTTACTCGAAGCCGGCAGGGCTGAGAGAGAATGAGCAGTTCTTC.

The chain couples TRBV11-1 to TRBJ1-1; possible D gene TRBD1, 5 bases. The germline gives CDR1 SGHAT, CDR2 FQDESV (reference sequence). This CDR3 has 15 residues. The V and J ends lost 2 bases and 1 base respectively, with 11 bases between them. CDR3 region: CASSLSTGSNTEAFF. CDR3 in DNA: TGTGCCAGCAGCTTAAGCACAGGATCGAACACTGAAGCTTTCTTT. The full variable domain, with the rest looked up from reference TRBV11-1 and TRBJ1-1, is EAEVAQSPRYKITEKSQAVAFWCDPISGHATLYWYRQILGQGPELLVQFQDESVVDDSQLPKDRFSAERLKGVDSTLKIQPAELGDSAMYLCASSLSTGSNTEAFFGQGTRLTVV.

The chain employs TRBV6-5 and TRBJ1-5; D is possibly TRBD1 (5 bases). Trimming removed 8 bases at V and 4 bases at J, with 15 bases between. Germline loops: CDR1 MNHEY, CDR2 SVGAGI. This CDR3 comprises 14 residues. The chain's CDR3 is CASSLRGGNQPQHF. CDR3 bases: TGTGCCAGCTCGTTACGGGGGGGGAATCAGCCCCAGCATTTT.

V usage is TRBV12-2 and J usage is TRBJ2-3; the table gives TRBD2 as D, unverified against the DNA. TRBV12-2 is annotated as a pseudogene. This CDR3 region has 16 residues. CDR3 protein: CASRSGTTHFTDTQYF. CDR3 nucleotide sequence: TGTGCAAGTCGCTCCGGGACTACCCATTTCACAGATACGCAGTATTTT.

As DNA, the CDR3 is TGTGCCACCAGCAGAGAGGGGGCCATAATAAACACTGAAGCTTTCTTT. It yields the protein CATSREGAIINTEAFF. This chain joins TRBV15 and TRBJ1-1; D is possibly TRBD1 (6 bases). The germline V gene has CDR1 LNHNV and CDR2 YYDKDF (reference sequence). The CDR3 loop spans 16 amino acids. Trimming stripped 0 bases from V and 2 bases from J, with 13 bases between.

The chain couples TRBV5-4 to TRBJ1-3, with D possibly being TRBD1 (6 bases). The CDR3 totals 14 residues. V was cut by 0 bases and J by 3 bases, with 7 bases left in between. In germline, CDR1 is SGHNT, CDR2 YYREEE (reference sequence). In DNA form, the CDR3 reads TGTGCCAGCAGCTTGGGACAGGTTGGAAACACCATATATTTT. Translating gives CASSLGQVGNTIYF.

This clone occurred once. The chain recombines TRBV7-9 with TRBJ2-7; D is perhaps TRBD2 (6 bases). The CDR3 contains 14 residues. Trimming stripped 7 bases from V and 0 bases from J, with 13 bases between. Germline values: CDR1 SEHNR, CDR2 FQNEAQ (reference sequence). Written as DNA, the CDR3 is TGTGCCAGCAAAAGATCGCGGGACTCCTACGAGCAGTACTTC. Amino acid sequence: CASKRSRDSYEQYF. Supplemented by reference TRBV7-9 and TRBJ2-7, the full variable domain reads DTGVSQNPRHKITKRGQNVTFRCDPISEHNRLYWYRQTLGQGPEFLTYFQNEAQLEKSRLLSDRFSAERPKGSFSTLEIQRTEQGDSAMYLCASKRSRDSYEQYFGPGTRLTVT.

The rearrangement links TRBV23-1 to TRBJ1-5; D may be TRBD1 (5 bases). TRBV23-1 is an ORF; its function is uncertain. The CDR3 is 13 amino acids. Trimming left V 3 bases short and J 6 bases short, with 9 bases between. The CDR3 spells CASSQSRGQPQHF. In DNA, the CDR3 is TGCGCCAGCAGTCAGTCAAGGGGTCAGCCCCAGCATTTT.

This sequence joins TRBV27 and TRBJ2-5, with TRBD2 matching over 8 bases. With V trimmed by 6 bases and J by 2 bases, 5 bases remained unmatched. Germline V gene sequence: CDR1 MNHEY, CDR2 SMNVEV (reference sequence). The CDR3 totals 14 residues. CDR3 amino acids: CASRRAGGQETQYF. In DNA form, the CDR3 reads TGTGCCAGCAGGAGGGCGGGGGGACAAGAGACCCAGTACTTC.

This chain joins TRBV4-2 and TRBJ2-7; D is perhaps TRBD2 (5 bases). Trimming pared 0 bases from V and 7 bases from J, leaving 19 bases between. Germline values: CDR1 LGHNA, CDR2 YNFKEQ. The CDR3 extends over 16 amino acids. CDR3 sequence: CASSQDPGVGFKEQYF. The CDR3, as DNA: TGTGCCAGCAGCCAAGATCCCGGGGTGGGATTTAAGGAGCAGTACTTC.

This clone was seen a single time. The chain employs TRBV12-5 and TRBJ2-7; 7 bases line up with TRBD2. This CDR3 region has 15 residues. V gave up 2 bases and J gave up 3 bases; unmatched junction bases: 7. Germline CDR1 LGHNT, CDR2 FRNRAP. CDR3 sequence (DNA): TGTGCTAGTGGTTTGCAGCGGGGTACGGGCTACGAGCAGTACTTC. It is translated as CASGLQRGTGYEQYF. The full variable domain, its missing parts supplied by reference TRBV12-5 and TRBJ2-7, is DARVTQTPRHKVTEMGQEVTMRCQPILGHNTVFWYRQTMMQGLELLAYFRNRAPLDDSGMPKDRFSAEMPDATLATLKIQPSEPRDSAVYFCASGLQRGTGYEQYFGPGTRLTVT.

This clone was seen repeatedly, ten times or more. Other DNA sequences from this sample encode an identical CDR3 as well. The rearrangement links TRBV19 to TRBJ2-3; 7 nucleotides match TRBD2. Germline CDR1 is LNHDA and CDR2 is SQIVND (reference sequence). The CDR3 covers 15 residues. J gave up 2 bases and V 3 bases, and 5 bases lay outside the gene matches. The DNA of the CDR3 is TGTGCCAGTAGTATTGGGGGGGGGTTCACAGATACGCAGTATTTT. The encoded protein is CASSIGGGFTDTQYF.

The rearrangement joins TRBV4-1 to TRBJ2-2; 10 nucleotides align to TRBD2. V shed 1 base, J shed 6 bases, and the junction held 8 bases outside the gene matches. The CDR3 is 17 residues long. Germline V gene data show CDR1 as MGHRA and CDR2 as YSYEKL. For the CDR3, the DNA is TGCGCCAGCAGCCAAGCTCCGGGACTAGCGTCTTCCGGGGAGCTGTTTTTT. Translation gives CASSQAPGLASSGELFF.

The chain combines TRBV5-4 with TRBJ1-6; 7 bases map to TRBD1. Unmatched junction bases numbered 13, after V lost 4 bases and J lost 3 bases. The CDR3 covers 18 residues. Germline V lookup: CDR1 SGHNT, CDR2 YYREEE (reference sequence). CDR3 DNA sequence: TGTGCCAGCAGCGATGTTTTCCGGGGACAGCTCTATAATTCACCCCTCCACTTT. Translated: CASSDVFRGQLYNSPLHF.

This sequence joins TRBV6-5 and TRBJ1-2; a weak D match, TRBD1 (5 bases). The germline V and J ends were trimmed by 0 bases and 2 bases, with 10 bases remaining between them. The CDR3 totals 15 residues. Germline V lookup: CDR1 MNHEY, CDR2 SVGAGI. The CDR3 sequence is CASSYSSSGNYGYTF. The CDR3 region has the DNA TGTGCCAGCAGTTACTCCTCTTCAGGGAACTATGGCTACACCTTC.

The V and J genes are TRBV5-1 and TRBJ2-1, with 8 positions matching TRBD2. CDR1 is SGHRS and CDR2 is YFSETQ in the germline V gene. This CDR3 contains 13 residues. The V and J ends lost 4 bases and 12 bases, in that order; junction bases with no gene match: 9. CDR3 loop: CASSPARAGGQFF. The DNA for the CDR3 is TGCGCCAGCAGCCCCGCTCGGGCGGGGGGGCAGTTCTTC.

The chain is built from TRBV24-1 and TRBJ2-7, with a weak D call TRBD1 (8 bases). Per the germline V gene, CDR1 is KGHDR and CDR2 is SFDVKD. The CDR3 consists of 16 residues. Trimming took 4 bases from V and 1 from J, leaving 16 bases between them. As DNA, the CDR3 is TGTGCCACCAGTGAACACGACAGGGGAGGGTCCTACGAGCAGTACTTC. This gives the protein CATSEHDRGGSYEQYF.

This chain links TRBV10-2 with TRBJ1-2, with D maybe TRBD1 (6 bases). Germline CDR1 and CDR2: WSHSY and SAAADI. The CDR3 has 14 amino acids. Trimming removed 5 bases at V and 0 bases at J, with 10 bases between. The CDR3 sequence is CASSLDSANYGYTF. The CDR3 DNA follows: TGCGCCAGCAGTTTGGACAGTGCTAACTATGGCTACACCTTC.

This clone was counted once. This chain links TRBV14 with TRBJ2-1, with D perhaps TRBD2 (6 bases). V lost 0 bases to trimming and J lost 3 bases, with 15 bases between them. This CDR3 spans 17 amino acids. From germline, CDR1 is SGHDN and CDR2 FVKESK. This CDR3 is CASSQEVGGLNYNEQFF. The CDR3, as DNA: TGTGCCAGCAGCCAAGAGGTTGGGGGACTCAACTACAATGAGCAGTTCTTC.

This clone was counted only a few times. The genes are TRBV4-1 and TRBJ2-7, with 9 bases fitting TRBD2. After removal of 0 bases from V and 8 bases from J, the junction contained 5 bases not matched to a gene. Germline assignment: CDR1 MGHRA and CDR2 YSYEKL. This CDR3 is 14 amino acids long. The CDR3 DNA reads TGCGCCAGCAGCCAAGAGGGGGCTAGCGGGAAGCAGTACTTC. Amino acids: CASSQEGASGKQYF.

The chain recombines TRBV7-2 with TRBJ2-5, with D maybe TRBD2 (7 bases). Trimming shortened V by 0 bases and J by 4 bases, and 12 bases separated the two germline ends. This CDR3 is 15 amino acids long. CDR1 SGHTA and CDR2 FQGNSA come from the germline V gene. CDR3 in DNA: TGTGCCAGCAGCTTAGCGGGGGGGCCAGGAGAGACCCAGTACTTC. Its protein is CASSLAGGPGETQYF.